This T cell receptor beta chain was recorded in a study of cytomegalovirus exposure and HLA in healthy donors (dated by TCRdb to between 2016 and 2019). Regarding the research as a whole: An earlier analysis of some 500 of the donors reported 250 to 300 Gb of sequence data and 117 million unique TCR beta sequences from 150 million to 200 million T cells. An early release covering roughly 580 HLA-typed donors comprised about 300 gigabases of sequencing data and around 85 million unique TCR sequences. The genetic ancestry cluster associated with self-reported Caucasian donors included around four fifths of the roughly 380 genotyped donors. The aim of the study was to test whether cataloging public T cell receptors could identify signatures of past pathogen exposure. The study profiled the T cell repertoires of approximately 700 subjects by immunosequencing and related them to cytomegalovirus serostatus. Along with the approximately 600-subject first cohort, a separate validation cohort of roughly 110 different subjects was used. To predict cytomegalovirus infection status, the study brought together high-throughput TCR immunosequencing, statistical association of individual TCRs with disease status, and machine learning. A later analysis re-examined previously published TCR beta repertoires from about 670 donors and added high-resolution HLA genotyping to investigate patterns of TCR occurrence. Rather than drawing on any new phenotypic data, the later analysis identified candidate immune exposures from TCR beta sequences and the way those sequences occurred across donors. An earlier analysis of a few hundred of the donors applied high-throughput TCR beta sequencing to assess whether each TCR beta V gene segment acted as functional or pseudogenic. Donor age, sex, ethnicity and CMV serostatus were compiled together with the repertoire data. A later genetic analysis used genome-wide SNP genotypes for about three fifths of the 666 donors, treating that subset as a discovery cohort. All discovery cohort repertoires had been generated on a single sequencing platform. Class I and class II HLA loci were covered by the typing at four-digit resolution. Typing coverage varied by locus: roughly 629-640 donors for A, B, C, DRB1 and DQB1; 500 to 550 for DQA1; about 570 for DPA1; approximately 470 for DPB1. Roughly five DR-DQ haplotypes were handled as single units for association and clustering because linkage in the cohort was strong. Among about 410 genotyped donors of the cohort, an average of approximately 220,000 unique TCR beta nucleotide sequences was sequenced per donor, of which roughly 17% were non-productive. On the study overall, not on this receptor specifically: In a later analysis, HLA-associated TCR beta chains showed more clonal expansion and lower generation probabilities than non-associated chains that were equally common. The earlier analysis of approximately 560 of the donors excluded over 15 rarely observed V segments, including chromosome 9 orphons, because counts were too low. V-gene and J-gene trimming of TCR beta chains was associated with a missense DCLRE1C variant in a later genetic analysis, and the association was replicated in an independent cohort. A total of some 180 TCR beta chains were listed by the study as associated with cytomegalovirus. The authors suggested that the approach could potentially be generalized to other disease states and immunological phenotypes. The sequencing pipeline was judged likely to have produced a cluster of highly shared sequence variants as a technical artifact. CMV serostatus was the only immune exposure information available for the cohort. The classifier was reported to diagnose cytomegalovirus status with high specificity and sensitivity in both the original and validation cohorts. The presence/absence analyses assumed that sequencing depth was roughly uniform across donors, and that assumption may not be true. Because some donors lacked HLA typing at each locus, the association tests relied only on the typed subset. When HLA alleles, especially DR and DQ, strongly co-occurred, TCR associations were difficult to assign to individual alleles. Correlated functional status among segregating V segments might be attributable to linkage disequilibrium, but an unknown experimental factor could not be ruled out. A later analysis found that most CMV-associated TCR beta chains appeared HLA-restricted, with HLA associations seemingly driven largely by CMV exposure. Several of the top co-occurrence clusters appeared to be linked to parvovirus B19, influenza, CMV and Epstein-Barr virus, according to a later analysis. Compared with the approximately 600-donor mean, donors in an Asian-associated ancestry cluster had fewer N-insertions in productive TCRs, according to a later genetic analysis. Most TCR sequences were observed very rarely across donors, whereas some public TCRs were present in many individuals. Specific HLA alleles were associated with 16,951 TCR beta sequences at a false discovery rate of 0.05 in a later analysis. In vitro tests confirmed that three of the cytomegalovirus-associated TCR beta chains recognize cytomegalovirus antigens. In an earlier analysis of more than 450 of the donors, most TCR beta V segments were observed in productive rearrangements about 90% or about 30% of the time, broadly matching IMGT annotations. Some IMGT-functional V segments, including TRBV6-2 and TRBV6-3, could not be told apart with the 87-base-pair reads, so those segments were excluded. A later analysis found that TCR association rates varied across HLA loci, with DRB1 alleles showing the most associated TCRs and HLA-C alleles the fewest. The cohort was sequenced for TCR beta chains only, and without alpha or paired-chain data the features that could be detected were limited. A further reported finding was that TCR beta sequences accurately predicted the HLA-A and HLA-B alleles for most subjects in the first cohort.

Library prep was done by the immunoSEQ multiplex PCR assay. For the multiplex PCR, a mixture combining 60 forward primers for TCR Vbeta segments and 13 reverse primers for TCR Jbeta segments was used. A multiplex PCR assay on genomic DNA amplified the CDR3 region of rearranged TCR beta genes. Amplified TCR beta libraries were sequenced as 87-base-pair reads on the Illumina HiSeq System. Regarding the original processing steps: A later analysis tallied approximately 87 million unique TCR beta chains across the 700 or so repertoires, and around 10 million of those chains were shared by two or more donors. Raw reads were error-corrected and collapsed into unique sequences by a nearest-neighbor algorithm in which closely related sequences were merged to remove PCR and sequencing errors. CDR3 sequences were aligned to IMGT reference sequences to assign V, D and J gene segments. For a sequence to be retained, a match of at least six nucleotides to both a V gene segment and a J gene segment was required. Rearrangements were classified as productive when the CDR3 lacked stop codons and remained in frame with V and J, and all other rearrangements were classified as non-productive. CDR3 was defined by IMGT convention, running from the second conserved V-encoded cysteine to the conserved J-encoded phenylalanine. The earlier analysis of 587 of the donors excluded sequences that lacked an unambiguous match to a single V gene segment. In an earlier analysis of 587 of the donors, V segments were called functional above 56.7% productive rearrangements and were called segregating when the between-donor standard deviation exceeded 5%. To diagnose cytomegalovirus status from the catalog of TCR beta chain sequences, a statistical classification framework was built. In a later analysis, TCR nucleotide sequences were compared against IMGT/GENE-DB human TR gene sequences so that V and J genes could be assigned. The TCRdist pipeline was used in a later analysis to assign CDR3 sequences and most-parsimonious VDJ recombination scenarios. In a later analysis, every TCR beta chain was defined by the combination of its CDR3 amino acid sequence and its V-gene family, and reads without a unique V-gene family were dropped. A later analysis removed 600 or so highly shared, low-generation-probability nucleotide sequences to deal with suspected cross-contamination and a sequencing artifact. A later analysis calculated a clonal expansion index for each public chain from normalized within-repertoire ranks of inferred template counts. Generation probabilities in a later analysis came from a VDJ recombination model fitted to out-of-frame rearrangements, and those results were checked against IGoR. A later analysis scored TCR-TCR, TCR-HLA and TCR-CMV co-occurrence with hypergeometric tests, applying a repertoire-size bias correction to TCR pairs. In a later analysis, false discovery rates were estimated by permuting HLA or CMV assignments 20 times. In a later analysis, co-occurring TCRs were grouped using DBSCAN, with TCRdist sequence similarity added in when clustering inside HLA-allele-positive subsets. Repertoires with fewer than 30,000 or more than 120,000 public chains, plus five repertoires with anomalous nucleotide sharing, were excluded from co-occurrence clustering. TCRdb limited this immuneACCESS table to in-frame rearrangements with V and J called. A share of clones is missing; checked studies link under half to unresolved V genes, and the rest is unexplained. Clonal size and the V and J genes are those of that table, whereas D and trimming came from the DNA. The table of this sample itemizes roughly 90,000 clones. The leading ten clones occupy about 16% of the sample.

According to the germline V gene (reference sequence), CDR1 reads MNHNY and CDR2 reads SVGAGI. From cysteine to phenylalanine, the CDR3 is 14 amino acids long. The sequence is cut down to CDR3 DNA, 42 bases in frame from base 1. V has 7 bases trimmed and J has 8 bases trimmed; junction bases matching no gene number 8. Comments on this clone: Which antigen it targets is not known.

The cohort comprised under 700 healthy bone marrow donors. At the time of sampling, all cohort members were nominally healthy, though unrecorded immune exposures were likely present. The donor was CMV seropositive and belonged to the group of more than 250 seropositive cohort members. A peripheral blood sample was provided by each donor, and peripheral blood mononuclear cells were used for TCR beta sequencing. The Qiagen DNeasy Blood Extraction Kit was used to extract genomic DNA from the blood cell samples. Material for sequencing was PBMCs. The sequence was collected from a man aged 45-65 years in good health and CMV-seropositive. In this chain, TRBV6-6 is recombined with TRBJ2-1; 10 junctional bases match TRBD2. The CDR3 corresponds to CASTEREGWDEQFF. The nucleotide sequence reads as follows: TGTGCCAGCACTGAGCGGGAGGGTTGGGATGAGCAGTTCTTC.